One and the same sample provided the 7 T cell receptor beta chains below, sequenced in a study of blood T cell repertoires in COVID-19. Sequenced by immunoSEQ multiplex PCR; TCRdb stores in-frame clones only, minus some. The profile shows about 260,000 clones, more than 90% of them singletons. Material for sequencing was peripheral blood. Receptors were obtained from a person between 18 and 35 years old with COVID-19, enrolled during active disease.

The gene calls are TRBV30 and TRBJ1-5, with D possibly TRBD1 on 5 matching bases. This CDR3 is 13 amino acids long. Germline V lookup: CDR1 GTSNPN, CDR2 SVGIG (reference sequence). The germline V and J ends were trimmed by 2 bases and 5 bases, with 10 bases remaining between them. The CDR3 DNA is TGTGCCTGGAGTATAGGGGTTGATCAGCCCCAGCATTTT. Its translation: CAWSIGVDQPQHF.

This CDR3 is CASSLELAGVIDTQYF. In nucleotides, the CDR3 is TGTGCCAGCAGCTTGGAGCTAGCGGGAGTGATAGATACGCAGTATTTT. The rearrangement links TRBV5-6 to TRBJ2-3, with 10 bases that match TRBD2. J lost 5 bases, V lost 0 bases, and 6 bases had no gene match. CDR3 length: 16 amino acids. From germline, CDR1 is SGHDT and CDR2 YYEEEE.

The rearrangement uses TRBV6-5 and TRBJ1-4, with 8 bases identical to TRBD1. The CDR3 runs to 12 residues. Looked up from germline, CDR1 is MNHEY and CDR2 is SVGAGI. With V trimmed by 7 bases and J by 10 bases, 5 bases remained unmatched. This CDR3 is CASTPDRVKLFF. CDR3 DNA sequence: TGTGCCAGCACCCCGGACAGGGTAAAACTGTTTTTT.

This clone was recorded only once. The chain carries TRBV14 and TRBJ2-2; a weak D match, TRBD1 (6 bases). Looked up from germline, CDR1 is SGHDN and CDR2 is FVKESK. V shed 4 bases and J shed 2 bases, with 11 bases lying between them. This CDR3 has 15 residues. The CDR3 DNA sequence: TGTGCCAGCAGCCGACGGACAGATAACACCGGGGAGCTGTTTTTT. Encoded protein: CASSRRTDNTGELFF.

This sequence joins TRBV6-4 and TRBJ2-1, with TRBD2 matching over 9 bases. The CDR3 is 15 residues long. V lost 5 bases and J lost 2; bases outside the gene matches: 4. The germline V gene encodes CDR1 MRHNA and CDR2 SNTAGT. This chain's CDR3 is CASSSASGAYNEQFF. The CDR3 DNA reads TGTGCCAGCAGTTCCGCTAGCGGGGCCTACAATGAGCAGTTCTTC.

The chain joins TRBV5-8 to TRBJ2-7; D is possibly TRBD1 (6 bases). Looked up from germline, CDR1 is SGHTS and CDR2 is YDEGEE. The CDR3 extends over 12 amino acids. The ends were cut back, 5 bases at V and 11 bases at J, with 17 bases in the middle. The CDR3 loop is CASRQGSRVEYF. The CDR3 DNA follows: TGTGCCAGCAGACAGGGTAGCCGTGTAGAGTACTTC. Looking up the rest from reference TRBV5-8 and TRBJ2-7 gives the full variable domain: EAGVTQSPTHLIKTRGQQATLRCSPISGHTSVYWYQQALGLGLQFLLWYDEGEERNRGNFPPRFSGRQFPNYSSELNVNALELEDSALYLCASRQGSRVEYFGPGTRLTVT.

The chain is built from TRBV15 and TRBJ2-7; 7 bases are shared with TRBD2. The length of the CDR3 is 15 residues. Trimming removed 0 bases from V and 7 bases from J; junction bases left unmatched: 9. The germline V gene has CDR1 LNHNV and CDR2 YYDKDF (reference sequence). The CDR3 DNA reads as TGTGCCACCAGCAGAGATCGGGGCGGGGGTCGGGAGCAGTACTTC. This encodes CATSRDRGGGREQYF.